This T cell receptor (beta chain) was observed in a study of T cells expressing NK-cell markers. Study background: It was sorted CD3+CD56+NKG2C+, CD3+CD56+NKG2C- and CD3+CD56-NKG2C+ T cells that supplied the TCR beta repertoires. Broader study findings: The study found these clonotypes also leading the CD3+CD56-NKG2C+ fraction in a few donors.

Regarding this clonotype: Its antigen is unknown.

CDR1 and CDR2 (germline): LGHDT, YNNKEL (reference sequence). This CDR3 spans 14 amino acids. Scientists made TCR beta cDNA using 5'RACE template switching with UMIs. TCRdb reprocessed the 5' RACE reads and stores each CDR3 protein as one record, lacking DNA. The listing contains approximately 550,000 distinct CDR3 sequences. The clonotype was recovered from a man aged 18 to 35 in good health. Sequencing was performed on blood T cells: a sorted CD56 or NKG2C T cell subset, CD4+ or CD8+ T cells, or bulk PBMC T cells (not recorded which). The genes are TRBV3-1 and TRBJ2-3; lacking DNA, the TRBD2 call made by TCRdb goes unchecked. The CDR3: CASSLLAGDDTQYF.